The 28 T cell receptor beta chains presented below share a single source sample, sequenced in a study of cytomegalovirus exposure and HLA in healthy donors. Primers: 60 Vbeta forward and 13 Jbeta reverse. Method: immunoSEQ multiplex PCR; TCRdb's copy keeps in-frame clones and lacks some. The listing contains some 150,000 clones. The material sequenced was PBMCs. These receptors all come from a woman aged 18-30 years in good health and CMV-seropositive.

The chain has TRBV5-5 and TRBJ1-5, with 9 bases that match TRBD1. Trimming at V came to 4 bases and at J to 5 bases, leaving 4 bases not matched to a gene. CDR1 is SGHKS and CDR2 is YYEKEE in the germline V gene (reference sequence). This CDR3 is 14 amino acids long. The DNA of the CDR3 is TGTGCCAGCAGCATGGGACAGGGTCATCAGCCCCAGCATTTT. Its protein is CASSMGQGHQPQHF.

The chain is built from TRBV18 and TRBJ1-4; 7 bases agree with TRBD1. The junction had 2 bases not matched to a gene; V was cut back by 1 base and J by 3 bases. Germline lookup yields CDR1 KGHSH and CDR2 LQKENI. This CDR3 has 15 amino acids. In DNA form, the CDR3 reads TGTGCCAGCTCACCACAGGGGGCGGCTAATGAAAAACTGTTTTTT. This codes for CASSPQGAANEKLFF.

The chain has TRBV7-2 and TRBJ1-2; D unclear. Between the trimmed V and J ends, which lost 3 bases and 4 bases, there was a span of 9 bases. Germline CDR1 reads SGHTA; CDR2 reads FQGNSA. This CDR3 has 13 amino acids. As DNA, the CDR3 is TGTGCCAGCAGCTTTGACGGACTCTATGGCTACACCTTC. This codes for CASSFDGLYGYTF.

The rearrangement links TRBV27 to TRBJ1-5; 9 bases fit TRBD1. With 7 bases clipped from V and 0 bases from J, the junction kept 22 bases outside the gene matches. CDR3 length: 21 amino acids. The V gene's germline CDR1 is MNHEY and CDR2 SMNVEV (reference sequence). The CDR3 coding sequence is TGTGCCAGCATCCTTTGGAGGGGGCAGGGACAGGGAATCTATAGCAATCAGCCCCAGCATTTT. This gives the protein CASILWRGQGQGIYSNQPQHF.

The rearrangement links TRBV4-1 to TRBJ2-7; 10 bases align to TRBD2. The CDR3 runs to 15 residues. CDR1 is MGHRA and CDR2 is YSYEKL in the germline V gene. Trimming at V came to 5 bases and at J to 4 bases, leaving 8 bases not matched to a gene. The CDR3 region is CASSYTSGDPYEQYF. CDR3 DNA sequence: TGCGCCAGCAGCTACACTAGCGGGGACCCTTACGAGCAGTACTTC.

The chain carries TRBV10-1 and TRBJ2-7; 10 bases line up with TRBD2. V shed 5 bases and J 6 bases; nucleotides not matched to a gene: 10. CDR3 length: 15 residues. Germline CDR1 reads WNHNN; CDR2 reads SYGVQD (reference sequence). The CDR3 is CASSSVAGGSSEQYF. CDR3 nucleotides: TGCGCCAGCAGTTCAGTAGCGGGAGGTTCCAGCGAGCAGTACTTC.

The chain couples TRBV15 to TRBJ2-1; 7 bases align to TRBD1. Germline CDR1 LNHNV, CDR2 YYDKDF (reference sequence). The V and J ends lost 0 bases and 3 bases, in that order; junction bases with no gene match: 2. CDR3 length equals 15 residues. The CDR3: CATSRDRQGYNEQFF. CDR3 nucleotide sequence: TGTGCCACCAGCAGAGACCGACAGGGCTACAATGAGCAGTTCTTC.

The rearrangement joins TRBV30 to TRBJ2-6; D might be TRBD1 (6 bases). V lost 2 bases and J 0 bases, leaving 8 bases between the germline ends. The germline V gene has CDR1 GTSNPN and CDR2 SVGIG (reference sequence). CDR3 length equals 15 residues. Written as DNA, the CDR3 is TGTGCCTGGAGTAGGGGGAACTCTGGGGCCAACGTCCTGACTTTC. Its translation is CAWSRGNSGANVLTF.

CDR3 in amino acids: CASSSIYRDYGYTF. In DNA form, the CDR3 reads TGTGCCAGCAGCTCCATATACAGGGACTATGGCTACACCTTC. V gene TRBV7-9 combines with J gene TRBJ1-2; weak D call: TRBD1 (6 bases). This CDR3 has 14 amino acids. The V gene lost 4 bases and the J gene lost 3 bases, with 12 bases spanning the gap. Germline loops: CDR1 SEHNR, CDR2 FQNEAQ (reference sequence).

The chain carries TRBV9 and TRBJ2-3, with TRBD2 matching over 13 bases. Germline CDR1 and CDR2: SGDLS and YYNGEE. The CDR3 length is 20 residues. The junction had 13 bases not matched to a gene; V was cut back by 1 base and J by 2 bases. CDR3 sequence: CASSVTPGLAGAGYTDTQYF. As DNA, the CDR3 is TGTGCCAGCAGCGTAACTCCCGGACTAGCGGGGGCGGGGTACACAGATACGCAGTATTTT.

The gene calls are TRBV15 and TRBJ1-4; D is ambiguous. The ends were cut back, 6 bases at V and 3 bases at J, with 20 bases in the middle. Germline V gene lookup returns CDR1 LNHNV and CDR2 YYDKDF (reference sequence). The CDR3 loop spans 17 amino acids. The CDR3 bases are TGTGCCACCAGTTCATTATCCTTCGGTGAAGCTAATGAAAAACTGTTTTTT. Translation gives CATSSLSFGEANEKLFF.

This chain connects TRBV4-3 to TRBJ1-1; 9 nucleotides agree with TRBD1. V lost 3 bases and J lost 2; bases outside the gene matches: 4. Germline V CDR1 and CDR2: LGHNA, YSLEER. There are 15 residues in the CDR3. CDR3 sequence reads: CASSHWTGDNTEAFF. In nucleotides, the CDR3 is TGCGCCAGCAGCCATTGGACAGGGGATAACACTGAAGCTTTCTTT.

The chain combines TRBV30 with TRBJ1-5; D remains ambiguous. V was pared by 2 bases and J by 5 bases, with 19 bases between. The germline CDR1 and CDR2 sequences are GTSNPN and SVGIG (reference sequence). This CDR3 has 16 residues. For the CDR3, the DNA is TGTGCCTGGAGTCGGCCCGGAGGAACGTTCGATCAGCCCCAGCATTTT. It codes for CAWSRPGGTFDQPQHF. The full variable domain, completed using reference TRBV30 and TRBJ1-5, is SQTIHQWPATLVQPVGSPLSLECTVEGTSNPNLYWYRQAAGRGLQLLFYSVGIGQISSEVPQNLSASRPQDRQFILSSKKLLLSDSGFYLCAWSRPGGTFDQPQHFGDGTRLSIL.

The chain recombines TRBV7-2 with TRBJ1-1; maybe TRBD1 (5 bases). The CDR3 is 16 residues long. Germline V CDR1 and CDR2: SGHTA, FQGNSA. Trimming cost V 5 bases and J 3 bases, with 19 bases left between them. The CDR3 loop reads CASSPRTGGSDTEAFF. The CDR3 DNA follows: TGTGCCAGCAGCCCCCGGACTGGGGGGTCGGACACTGAAGCTTTCTTT.

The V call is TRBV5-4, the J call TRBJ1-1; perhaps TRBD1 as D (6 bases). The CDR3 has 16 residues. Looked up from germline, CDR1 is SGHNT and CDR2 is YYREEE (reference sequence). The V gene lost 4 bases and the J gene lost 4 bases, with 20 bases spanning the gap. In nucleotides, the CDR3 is TGTGCCAGCAGCGCTAAGGACAGACTGGGGGCCACTGAAGCTTTCTTT. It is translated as CASSAKDRLGATEAFF.

In nucleotides, the CDR3 is TGTGCCAGCAGCTTAGGTAGCGGGAGAGGGGACGGCTACACCTTC. Translated, it gives CASSLGSGRGDGYTF. This rearrangement joins TRBV7-2 to TRBJ1-2; possible D gene TRBD1, 5 bases. This CDR3 has 15 amino acids. Germline CDR1 and CDR2: SGHTA and FQGNSA. Trimming took off 1 base at V and 8 bases at J, with 17 bases between the two ends.

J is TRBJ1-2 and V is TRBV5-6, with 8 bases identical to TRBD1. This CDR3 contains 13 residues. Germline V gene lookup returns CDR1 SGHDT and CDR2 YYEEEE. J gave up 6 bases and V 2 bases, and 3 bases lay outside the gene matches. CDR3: CASSLGQGDGYTF. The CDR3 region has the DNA TGTGCCAGCAGCTTAGGACAGGGTGATGGCTACACCTTC.

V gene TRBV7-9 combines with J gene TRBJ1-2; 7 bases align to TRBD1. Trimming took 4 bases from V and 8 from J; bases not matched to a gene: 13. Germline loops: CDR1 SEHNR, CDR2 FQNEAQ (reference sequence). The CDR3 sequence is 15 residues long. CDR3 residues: CASSSNRGSYRGYTF. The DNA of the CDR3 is TGTGCCAGCAGCTCCAACAGGGGATCGTATCGGGGCTACACCTTC.

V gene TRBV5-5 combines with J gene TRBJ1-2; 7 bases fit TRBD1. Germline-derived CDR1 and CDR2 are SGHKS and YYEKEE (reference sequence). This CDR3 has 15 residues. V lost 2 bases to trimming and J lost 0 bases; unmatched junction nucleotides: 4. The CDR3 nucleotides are TGTGCCAGCAGCTTTGGACAGGATGCTAACTATGGCTACACCTTC. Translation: CASSFGQDANYGYTF.

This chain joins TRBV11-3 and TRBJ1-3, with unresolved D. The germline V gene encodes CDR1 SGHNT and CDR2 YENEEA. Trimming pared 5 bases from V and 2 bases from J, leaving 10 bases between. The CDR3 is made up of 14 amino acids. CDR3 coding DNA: TGTGCCAGCAGCCTCACGGGAGCTGGAAACACCATATATTTT. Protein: CASSLTGAGNTIYF.

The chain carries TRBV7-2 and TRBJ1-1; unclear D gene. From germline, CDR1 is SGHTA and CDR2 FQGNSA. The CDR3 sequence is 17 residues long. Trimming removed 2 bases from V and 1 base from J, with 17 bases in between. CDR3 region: CASSLLGFGSQNTEAFF. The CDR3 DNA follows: TGTGCCAGCAGCTTACTTGGATTCGGGTCTCAGAACACTGAAGCTTTCTTT.

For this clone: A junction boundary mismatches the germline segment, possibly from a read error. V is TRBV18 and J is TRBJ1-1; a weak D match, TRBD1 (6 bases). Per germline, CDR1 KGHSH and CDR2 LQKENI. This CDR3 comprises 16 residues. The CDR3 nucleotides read TGTGCCAGCTCATTGCGACAGGTGTCTCTGAATACTGAAGCTTTCTTT. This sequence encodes CASSLRQVSLNTEAFF.

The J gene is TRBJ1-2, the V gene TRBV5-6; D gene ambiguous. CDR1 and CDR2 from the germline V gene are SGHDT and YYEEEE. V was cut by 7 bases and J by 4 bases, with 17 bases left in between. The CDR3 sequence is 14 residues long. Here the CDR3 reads CASGPGDWSYGYTF. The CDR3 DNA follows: TGTGCCAGCGGACCGGGAGACTGGAGCTATGGCTACACCTTC.

For the CDR3, the DNA is TGTGCCATCAGTGGGGACATCAACACCATATATTTT. This codes for CAISGDINTIYF. The gene calls are TRBV10-3 and TRBJ1-3, with D maybe TRBD1 (6 bases). CDR3 length equals 12 residues. CDR1 is ENHRY and CDR2 is SYGVKD in the germline V gene. V gave up 4 bases and J gave up 7 bases, with 8 bases separating them.

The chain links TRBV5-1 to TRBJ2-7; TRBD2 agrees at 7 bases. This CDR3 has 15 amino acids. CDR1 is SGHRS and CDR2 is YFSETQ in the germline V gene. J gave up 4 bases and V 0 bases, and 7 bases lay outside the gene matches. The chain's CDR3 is CASSLAAGAGYEQYF. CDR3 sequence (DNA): TGCGCCAGCAGCTTGGCCGCTGGAGCGGGATACGAGCAGTACTTC.

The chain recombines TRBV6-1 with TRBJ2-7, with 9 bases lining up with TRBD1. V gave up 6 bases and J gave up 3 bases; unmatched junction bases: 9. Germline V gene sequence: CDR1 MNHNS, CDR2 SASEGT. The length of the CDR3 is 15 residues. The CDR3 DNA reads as TGTGCCAGCAGAGTTGGACGGGACAGGGACTACGAGCAGTACTTC. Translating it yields CASRVGRDRDYEQYF.

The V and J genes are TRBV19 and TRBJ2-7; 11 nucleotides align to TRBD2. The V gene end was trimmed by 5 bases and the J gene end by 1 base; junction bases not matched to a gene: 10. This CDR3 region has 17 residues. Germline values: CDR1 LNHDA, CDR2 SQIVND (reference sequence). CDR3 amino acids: CASSPGLAGRSSYEQYF. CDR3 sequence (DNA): TGTGCCAGTAGTCCCGGACTAGCGGGCCGATCGTCCTACGAGCAGTACTTC.

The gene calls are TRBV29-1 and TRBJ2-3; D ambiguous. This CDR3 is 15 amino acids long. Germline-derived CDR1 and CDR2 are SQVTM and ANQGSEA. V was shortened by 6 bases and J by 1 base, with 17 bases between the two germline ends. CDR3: CSVIAPSVGTDTQYF. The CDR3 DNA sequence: TGCAGCGTGATAGCCCCGAGTGTGGGCACAGATACGCAGTATTTT.